A single sample gave rise to the 4 T cell receptor beta chains below, sequenced in a study of blood T cell repertoires in COVID-19. This table comes from immunoSEQ multiplex PCR, and its TCRdb copy is limited to in-frame clones, with some not included. This sample carries 210,000 or so clones, approximately 78% of them seen once, and the ten largest clones take 2.5% to 3.5%. The sample comprised peripheral blood. These receptors originate from an elderly woman with active or convalescent COVID-19.

This rearrangement joins TRBV5-4 to TRBJ2-7, with D possibly TRBD2 on 5 matching bases. CDR3 size: 15 residues. The V end was cut by 3 bases, the J end by 0 bases, with 13 bases between. Per the germline V gene, CDR1 is SGHNT and CDR2 is YYREEE (reference sequence). CDR3 region: CASSSRNRGSYEQYF. CDR3 DNA: TGTGCCAGCAGCTCGCGAAATCGGGGCTCCTACGAGCAGTACTTC. The variable domain in full, completed from reference TRBV5-4 and TRBJ2-7, reads ETGVTQSPTHLIKTRGQQVTLRCSSQSGHNTVSWYQQALGQGPQFIFQYYREEENGRGNFPPRFSGLQFPNYSSELNVNALELDDSALYLCASSSRNRGSYEQYFGPGTRLTVT.

This chain connects TRBV7-9 to TRBJ1-6; 10 bases fit TRBD1. The V segment lost 2 bases and the J segment 7 bases; nucleotides outside the gene matches: 5. Germline V gene data show CDR1 as SEHNR and CDR2 as FQNEAQ (reference sequence). The CDR3 totals 16 residues. CDR3: CASSLRQGARNSPLHF. CDR3 sequence (DNA): TGTGCCAGCAGCTTAAGACAGGGGGCGAGGAATTCACCCCTCCACTTT.

V is TRBV7-9 and J is TRBJ1-4; the D gene is possibly TRBD1 (6 bases). The CDR3 extends over 15 amino acids. Germline CDR1 reads SEHNR; CDR2 reads FQNEAQ (reference sequence). V was shortened by 6 bases and J by 4 bases, with 15 bases between the two germline ends. The CDR3 loop is CASRPIDRINEKLFF. DNA of the CDR3: TGTGCCAGCAGACCCATCGACAGGATTAATGAAAAACTGTTTTTT.

This clone was found many times. The chain carries TRBV28 and TRBJ1-6, with TRBD1 identical over 7 bases. Germline trimming cut 6 bases from V and 3 bases from J; bases unmatched to any gene: 11. This CDR3 comprises 17 residues. CDR1 is MDHEN, CDR2 SYDVKM, per germline. The CDR3 DNA follows: TGTGCCAGCAGCCCTCCCCCGACAGGGCGCTATAATTCACCCCTCCACTTT. Translation gives CASSPPPTGRYNSPLHF.